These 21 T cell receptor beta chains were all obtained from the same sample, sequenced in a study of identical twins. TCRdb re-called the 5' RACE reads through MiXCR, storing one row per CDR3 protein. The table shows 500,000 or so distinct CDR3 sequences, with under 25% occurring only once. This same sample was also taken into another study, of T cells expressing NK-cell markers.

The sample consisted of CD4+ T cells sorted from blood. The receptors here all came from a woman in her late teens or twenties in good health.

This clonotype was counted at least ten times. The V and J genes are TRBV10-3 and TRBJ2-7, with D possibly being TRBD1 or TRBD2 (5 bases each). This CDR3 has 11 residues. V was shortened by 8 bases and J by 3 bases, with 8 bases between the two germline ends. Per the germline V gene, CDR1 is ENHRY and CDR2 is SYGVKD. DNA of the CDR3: TGTGCCATCGGGGACCTCTACGAGCAGTACTTC. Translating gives CAIGDLYEQYF.

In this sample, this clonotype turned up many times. The CDR3 is CASSYAFTSGQPEQFF. CDR3 DNA: TGTGCCAGCAGTTACGCCTTTACTAGCGGCCAACCTGAGCAGTTCTTC. V usage is TRBV6-5 and J usage is TRBJ2-1; 8 nucleotides match TRBD2. The CDR3 totals 16 residues. Germline V gene data show CDR1 as MNHEY and CDR2 as SVGAGI. With V trimmed by 2 bases and J by 9 bases, 12 bases remained unmatched.

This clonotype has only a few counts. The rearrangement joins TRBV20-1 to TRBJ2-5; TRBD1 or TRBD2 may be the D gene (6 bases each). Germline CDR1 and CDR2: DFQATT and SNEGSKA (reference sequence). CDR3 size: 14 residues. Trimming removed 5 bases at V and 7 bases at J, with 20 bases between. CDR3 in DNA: TGCAGTGCTTTCCCGGGGGCTACTTTTGGGACCCAGTACTTC. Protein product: CSAFPGATFGTQYF.

CDR3 in DNA: TGTGCCAGCAGCTTGCTGGCAGTGAGCACAGATACGCAGTATTTT. It yields the protein CASSLLAVSTDTQYF. V is TRBV5-6 and J is TRBJ2-3; D remains ambiguous. The CDR3 loop spans 15 amino acids. V lost 1 base and J 0 bases, leaving 9 bases between the germline ends. Looked up from germline, CDR1 is SGHDT and CDR2 is YYEEEE.

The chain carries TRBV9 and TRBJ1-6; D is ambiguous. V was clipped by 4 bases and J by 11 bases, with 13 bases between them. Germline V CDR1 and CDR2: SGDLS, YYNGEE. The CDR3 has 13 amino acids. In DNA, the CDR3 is TGTGCCAGCAGCCCCGGCCTTGGGACACCCCTCCACTTT. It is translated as CASSPGLGTPLHF.

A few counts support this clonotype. The CDR3 reads CASSQDPRGSRNTEAFF. DNA of the CDR3: TGCGCCAGCAGCCAAGATCCGAGGGGGAGTAGGAACACTGAAGCTTTCTTT. The chain recombines TRBV4-1 with TRBJ1-1; D might be TRBD1 (6 bases). V was cut by 0 bases and J by 1 base, with 15 bases left in between. The CDR3 is 17 residues long. The germline gives CDR1 MGHRA, CDR2 YSYEKL.

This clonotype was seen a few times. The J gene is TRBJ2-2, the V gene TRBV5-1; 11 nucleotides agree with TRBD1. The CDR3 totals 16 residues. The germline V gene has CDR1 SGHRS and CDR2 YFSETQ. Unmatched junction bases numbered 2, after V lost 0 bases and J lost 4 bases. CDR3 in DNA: TGCGCCAGCAGCTTGGGGACAGGGGGCTTCACCGGGGAGCTGTTTTTT. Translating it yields CASSLGTGGFTGELFF.

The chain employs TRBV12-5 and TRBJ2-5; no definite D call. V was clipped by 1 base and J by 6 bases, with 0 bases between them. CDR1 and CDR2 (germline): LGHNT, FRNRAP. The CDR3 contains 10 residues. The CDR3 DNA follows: TGTGCTAGTGGTTTGGAGACCCAGTACTTC. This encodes CASGLETQYF.

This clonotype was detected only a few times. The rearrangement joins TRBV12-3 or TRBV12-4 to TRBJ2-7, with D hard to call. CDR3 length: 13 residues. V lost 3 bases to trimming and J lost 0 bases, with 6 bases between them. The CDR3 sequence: CASSFQNSYEQYF. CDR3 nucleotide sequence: TGTGCCAGCAGTTTTCAGAACTCCTACGAGCAGTACTTC.

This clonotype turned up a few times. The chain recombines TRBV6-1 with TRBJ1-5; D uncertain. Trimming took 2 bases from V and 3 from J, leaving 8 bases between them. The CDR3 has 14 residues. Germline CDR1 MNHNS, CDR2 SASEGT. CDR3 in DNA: TGTGCCAGCAGTGAAATGGGTTACAATCAGCCCCAGCATTTT. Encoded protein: CASSEMGYNQPQHF.

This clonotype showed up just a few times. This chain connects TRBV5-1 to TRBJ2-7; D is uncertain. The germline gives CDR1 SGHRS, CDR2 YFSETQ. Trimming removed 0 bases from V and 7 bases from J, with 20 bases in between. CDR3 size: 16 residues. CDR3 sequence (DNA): TGCGCCAGCAGCTTGGCCTGGGGTGGCCTGATGGGGGAGCAGTACTTC. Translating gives CASSLAWGGLMGEQYF.

The DNA for the CDR3 is TGTGCCAGCAGTTACTTCGGACTAGCGGGGGGGCCAACAGATACGCAGTATTTT. Translation: CASSYFGLAGGPTDTQYF. V and J are TRBV6-5 and TRBJ2-3; 15 positions agree with TRBD2. This CDR3 comprises 18 residues. CDR1 MNHEY and CDR2 SVGAGI come from the germline V gene. V dropped 1 base and J dropped 3; count of bases not matched to a gene: 5.

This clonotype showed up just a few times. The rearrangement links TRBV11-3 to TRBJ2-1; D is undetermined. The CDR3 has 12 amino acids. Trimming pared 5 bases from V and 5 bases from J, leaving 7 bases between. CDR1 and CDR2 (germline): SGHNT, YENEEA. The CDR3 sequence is CASSPTDNEQFF. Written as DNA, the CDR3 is TGTGCCAGCAGCCCGACTGACAATGAGCAGTTCTTC.

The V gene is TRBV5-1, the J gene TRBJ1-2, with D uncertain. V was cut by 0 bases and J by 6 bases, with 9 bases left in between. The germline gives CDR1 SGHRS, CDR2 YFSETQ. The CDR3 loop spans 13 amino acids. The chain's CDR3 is CASSLVTVDGYTF. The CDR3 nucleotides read TGCGCCAGCAGCTTGGTGACGGTGGATGGCTACACCTTC.

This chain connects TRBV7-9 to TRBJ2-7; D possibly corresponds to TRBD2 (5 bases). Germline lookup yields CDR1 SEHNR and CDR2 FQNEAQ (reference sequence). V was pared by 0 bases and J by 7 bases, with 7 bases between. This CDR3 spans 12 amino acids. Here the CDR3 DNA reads TGTGCCAGCAGCTTAGCGACGGGGGAGCAGTACTTC. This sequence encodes CASSLATGEQYF. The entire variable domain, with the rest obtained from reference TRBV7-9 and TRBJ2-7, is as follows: DTGVSQNPRHKITKRGQNVTFRCDPISEHNRLYWYRQTLGQGPEFLTYFQNEAQLEKSRLLSDRFSAERPKGSFSTLEIQRTEQGDSAMYLCASSLATGEQYFGPGTRLTVT.

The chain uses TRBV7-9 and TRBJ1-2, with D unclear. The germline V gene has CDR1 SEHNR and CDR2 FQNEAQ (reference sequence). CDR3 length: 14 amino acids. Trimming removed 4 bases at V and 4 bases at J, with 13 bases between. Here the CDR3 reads CASSSEHGIYGYTF. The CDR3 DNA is TGTGCCAGCAGCTCCGAACATGGAATCTATGGCTACACCTTC. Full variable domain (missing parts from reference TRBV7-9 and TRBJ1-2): DTGVSQNPRHKITKRGQNVTFRCDPISEHNRLYWYRQTLGQGPEFLTYFQNEAQLEKSRLLSDRFSAERPKGSFSTLEIQRTEQGDSAMYLCASSSEHGIYGYTFGSGTRLTVV.

The CDR3 DNA reads as TGTGCCAGCAGCGTCCGACGGACCTCTGGAAACACCATATATTTT. Protein product: CASSVRRTSGNTIYF. The chain recombines TRBV11-1 with TRBJ1-3; the D is unclear. The V gene lost 5 bases and the J gene lost 0 bases, with 11 bases spanning the gap. This CDR3 contains 15 residues. The germline gives CDR1 SGHAT, CDR2 FQDESV (reference sequence).

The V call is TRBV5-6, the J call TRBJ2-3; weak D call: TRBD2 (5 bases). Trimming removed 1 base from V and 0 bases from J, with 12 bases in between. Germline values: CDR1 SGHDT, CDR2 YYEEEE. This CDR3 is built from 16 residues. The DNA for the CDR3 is TGTGCCAGCAGCTTGTTGAGGGTCTCAAGCACAGATACGCAGTATTTT. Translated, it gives CASSLLRVSSTDTQYF.

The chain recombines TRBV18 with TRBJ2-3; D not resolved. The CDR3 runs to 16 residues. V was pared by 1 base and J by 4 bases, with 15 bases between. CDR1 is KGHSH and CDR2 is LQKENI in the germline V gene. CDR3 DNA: TGTGCCAGCTCACCACGACGGGCTGAACGCCCAGATACGCAGTATTTT. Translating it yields CASSPRRAERPDTQYF.

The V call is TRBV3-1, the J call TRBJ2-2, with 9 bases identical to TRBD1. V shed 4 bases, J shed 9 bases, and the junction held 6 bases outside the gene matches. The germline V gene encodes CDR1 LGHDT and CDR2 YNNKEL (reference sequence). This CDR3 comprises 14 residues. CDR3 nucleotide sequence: TGTGCCAGCAGCCGGACAGGGGATATCCGGGAGCTGTTTTTT. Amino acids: CASSRTGDIRELFF. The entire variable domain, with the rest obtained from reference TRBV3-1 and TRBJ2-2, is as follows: DTAVSQTPKYLVTQMGNDKSIKCEQNLGHDTMYWYKQDSKKFLKIMFSYNNKELIINETVPNRFSPKSPDKAHLNLHINSLELGDSAVYFCASSRTGDIRELFFGEGSRLTVL.

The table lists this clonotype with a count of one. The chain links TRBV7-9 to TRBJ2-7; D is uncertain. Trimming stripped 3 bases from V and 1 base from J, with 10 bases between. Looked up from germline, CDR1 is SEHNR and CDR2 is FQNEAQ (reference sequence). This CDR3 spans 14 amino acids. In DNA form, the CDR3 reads TGTGCCAGCAGCTTGGTCTCAGCTTCCTACGAGCAGTACTTC. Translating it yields CASSLVSASYEQYF.